The 7 T cell receptor beta chains in this list originate from one sample, sequenced in a study of T cell repertoires in cytomegalovirus infection. Using its own MiXCR run on the reads, TCRdb lists one record per CDR3 protein. The profile shows over 250,000 distinct CDR3 sequences, roughly 26% of them singletons. Sequenced sample: PBMCs. The source is a human donor in good health (CMV status not recorded). Some clones in this sample may be carry-over from other donors' samples.

The chain employs TRBV12-3 or TRBV12-4 and TRBJ2-7; 11 nucleotides match TRBD2. The trim removed 5 bases at V and 5 bases at J, leaving 8 bases unmatched. CDR3 length equals 15 residues. This CDR3 reads CASSPLAGGPNEQYF. The CDR3 DNA reads TGTGCCAGCAGTCCCTTAGCGGGAGGGCCCAACGAGCAGTACTTC.

The chain joins TRBV6-2 or TRBV6-3 to TRBJ2-2; perhaps TRBD1 as D (7 bases). The CDR3 is made up of 14 amino acids. Trimming pared 6 bases from V and 3 bases from J, leaving 11 bases between. Germline CDR1 reads MNHEY; CDR2 reads SVGEGT. The CDR3 is CASSPGGYTGELFF. The CDR3 DNA sequence: TGTGCCAGCAGCCCAGGGGGGTACACCGGGGAGCTGTTTTTT.

This clonotype was detected many times. The J gene is TRBJ2-3, the V gene TRBV7-8, with D maybe TRBD1 (6 bases). The V end was cut by 3 bases, the J end by 1 base, with 8 bases between. CDR1 SGHVS and CDR2 FQNEAQ come from the germline V gene. CDR3 size: 14 residues. The chain's CDR3 is CASSFRGGTDTQYF. The CDR3, as DNA: TGTGCCAGCAGCTTCAGGGGTGGCACAGATACGCAGTATTTT. The variable domain in full, with the rest retrieved from reference TRBV7-8 and TRBJ2-3, is GAGVSQSPRYKVAKRGQDVALRCDPISGHVSLFWYQQALGQGPEFLTYFQNEAQLDKSGLPSDRFFAERPEGSVSTLKIQRTQQEDSAVYLCASSFRGGTDTQYFGPGTRLTVL.

A single count supports this clonotype. The chain couples TRBV20-1 to TRBJ1-4; 7 positions agree with TRBD1. The length of the CDR3 is 12 residues. V shed 6 bases and J 8 bases; nucleotides not matched to a gene: 6. From germline, CDR1 is DFQATT and CDR2 SNEGSKA (reference sequence). This CDR3 is CSAQGEYEKLFF. The CDR3, as DNA: TGCAGTGCCCAGGGGGAATACGAAAAACTGTTTTTT.

This clonotype was recorded many times. The V and J genes are TRBV4-2 and TRBJ2-2; no reliable D call. V was shortened by 4 bases and J by 7 bases, with 7 bases between the two germline ends. Per germline, CDR1 LGHNA and CDR2 YNFKEQ. The CDR3 extends over 12 amino acids. CDR3 sequence (DNA): TGTGCCAGCAGCCCCATGAGCGGGGAGCTGTTTTTT. It encodes CASSPMSGELFF.

This clonotype was picked up one time. Here the CDR3 reads CAWSVDSQSRRMPQHF. In DNA form, the CDR3 reads TGTGCCTGGAGCGTAGATAGCCAGAGCCGACGTATGCCCCAGCATTTT. The chain has TRBV30 and TRBJ1-5; D not resolved. The CDR3 is made up of 16 amino acids. V lost 3 bases, J lost 9 bases, and 24 bases lay in between. Germline CDR1 and CDR2: GTSNPN and SVGIG (reference sequence).

This clonotype was recorded a few times. V is TRBV15 and J is TRBJ1-2, with 10 bases that match TRBD1. CDR3 length: 16 amino acids. Per the germline V gene, CDR1 is LNHNV and CDR2 is YYDKDF (reference sequence). J was trimmed by 9 bases and V by 1 base; bases with no gene match: 11. The CDR3 loop is CATSRGGDRGRVSYTF. CDR3 DNA: TGTGCCACCAGCAGAGGTGGCGACAGGGGGCGTGTAAGCTACACCTTC.